This TCR beta chain was documented in a study of T cell responses to AZD1222 COVID-19 vaccine. Losses at the gene ends were 5 bases for V and 10 bases for J; bases not matched to a gene: 7. Germline V gene sequence: CDR1 MNHEY, CDR2 SMNVEV (reference sequence). This CDR3 has 14 residues. Study-wide points: Baseline seropositives among AZD1222 recipients totaled only five to seven. There were repertoire samples only from the period after the peak T cell response.

Notes on this clone: Its target is not known.

TCRdb's copy holds only in-frame clones and misses some; the assay was immunoSEQ multiplex PCR. The table shows about 200,000 clones, with over 85% occurring only once. This sample comprised peripheral blood, obtained 28 days after the second dose of the MenACWY control vaccine. J is TRBJ1-6 and V is TRBV27, with TRBD1 matching 8 bases. This TCR was sampled from an adult who received the MenACWY meningococcal vaccine as a control. CDR3 loop: CASSHRQGNSPLHF. CDR3 coding DNA: TGTGCCAGCAGTCATAGACAGGGGAACTCACCCCTCCACTTT.